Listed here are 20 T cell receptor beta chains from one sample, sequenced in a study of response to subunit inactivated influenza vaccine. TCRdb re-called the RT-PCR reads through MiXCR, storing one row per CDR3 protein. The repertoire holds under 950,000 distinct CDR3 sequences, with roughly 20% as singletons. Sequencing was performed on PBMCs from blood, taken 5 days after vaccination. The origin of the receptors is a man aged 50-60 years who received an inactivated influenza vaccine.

This CDR3 reads CSVAPSGSPDTQYF. CDR3 nucleotide sequence: TGCAGCGTAGCCCCTAGCGGGAGTCCGGATACGCAGTATTTT. The rearrangement uses TRBV29-1 and TRBJ2-3; 10 bases are a match to TRBD2. The CDR3 is 14 amino acids. Per the germline V gene, CDR1 is SQVTM and CDR2 is ANQGSEA. V lost 6 bases, J lost 6 bases, and 9 bases stayed unmatched.

The CDR3 DNA reads TGCGCCAGCAGTGATCCGGGGCGGACTGAAGCTTTCTTT. Translation gives CASSDPGRTEAFF. This chain uses TRBV10-2 with TRBJ1-1; possible D gene TRBD1, 5 bases. Germline assignment: CDR1 WSHSY and CDR2 SAAADI. Trimming cost V 3 bases and J 5 bases, with 10 bases left between them. CDR3 length: 13 amino acids.

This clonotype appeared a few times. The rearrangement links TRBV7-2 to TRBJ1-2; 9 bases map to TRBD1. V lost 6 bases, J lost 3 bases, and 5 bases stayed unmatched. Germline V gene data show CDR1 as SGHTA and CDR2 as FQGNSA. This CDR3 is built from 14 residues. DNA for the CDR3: TGTGCCAGCAGGGACACAGGGGGCGACTATGGCTACACCTTC. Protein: CASRDTGGDYGYTF.

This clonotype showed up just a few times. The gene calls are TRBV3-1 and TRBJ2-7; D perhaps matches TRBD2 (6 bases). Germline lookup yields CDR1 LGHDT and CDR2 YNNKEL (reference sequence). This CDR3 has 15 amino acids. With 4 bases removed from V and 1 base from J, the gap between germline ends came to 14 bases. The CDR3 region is CASSPGTAASYEQYF. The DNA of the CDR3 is TGTGCCAGCAGCCCAGGGACTGCAGCTTCCTACGAGCAGTACTTC.

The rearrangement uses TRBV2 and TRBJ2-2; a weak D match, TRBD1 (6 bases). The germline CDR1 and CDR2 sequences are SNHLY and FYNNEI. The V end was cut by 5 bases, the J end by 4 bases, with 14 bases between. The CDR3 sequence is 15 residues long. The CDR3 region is CASSHTLQGTGELFF. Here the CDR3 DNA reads TGTGCCAGCAGTCACACGCTACAGGGCACCGGGGAGCTGTTTTTT.

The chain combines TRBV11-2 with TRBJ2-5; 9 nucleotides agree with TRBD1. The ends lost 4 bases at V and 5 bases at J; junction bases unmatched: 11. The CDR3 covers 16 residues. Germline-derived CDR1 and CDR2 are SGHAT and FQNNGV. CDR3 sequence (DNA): TGTGCCAGCAGCTCCTCCGGGACAGGGATCGAGGAGACCCAGTACTTC. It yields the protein CASSSSGTGIEETQYF.

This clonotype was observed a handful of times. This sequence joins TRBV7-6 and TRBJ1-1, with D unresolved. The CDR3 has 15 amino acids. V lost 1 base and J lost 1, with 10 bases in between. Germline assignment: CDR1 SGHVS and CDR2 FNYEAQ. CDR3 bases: TGTGCCAGCAGCTTAGTTTTGACGGGGAACACTGAAGCTTTCTTT. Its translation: CASSLVLTGNTEAFF.

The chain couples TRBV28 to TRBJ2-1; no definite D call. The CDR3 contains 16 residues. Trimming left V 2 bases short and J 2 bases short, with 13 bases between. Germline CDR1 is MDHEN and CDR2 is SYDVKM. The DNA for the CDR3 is TGTGCCAGCAGTTTAGGTTCTGGCAGAACCTACAATGAGCAGTTCTTC. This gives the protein CASSLGSGRTYNEQFF.

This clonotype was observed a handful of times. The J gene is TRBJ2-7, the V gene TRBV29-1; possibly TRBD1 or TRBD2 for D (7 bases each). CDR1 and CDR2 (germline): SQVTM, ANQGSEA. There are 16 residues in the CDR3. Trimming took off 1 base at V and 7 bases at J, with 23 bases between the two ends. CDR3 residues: CSVEAPNRGGWYEQYF. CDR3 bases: TGCAGCGTTGAAGCCCCGAACAGGGGAGGGTGGTATGAGCAGTACTTC.

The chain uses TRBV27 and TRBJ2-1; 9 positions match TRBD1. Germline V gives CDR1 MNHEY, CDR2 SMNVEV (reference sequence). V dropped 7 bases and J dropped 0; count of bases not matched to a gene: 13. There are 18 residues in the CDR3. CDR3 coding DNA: TGTGCCAGCACCCCCGGGACAGGGTATACAATCTCCTACAATGAGCAGTTCTTC. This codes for CASTPGTGYTISYNEQFF.

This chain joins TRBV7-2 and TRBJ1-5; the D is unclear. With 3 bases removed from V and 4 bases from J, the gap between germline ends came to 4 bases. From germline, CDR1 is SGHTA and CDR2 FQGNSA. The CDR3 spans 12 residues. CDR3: CASSFQNQPQHF. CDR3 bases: TGTGCCAGCAGCTTTCAAAATCAGCCCCAGCATTTT. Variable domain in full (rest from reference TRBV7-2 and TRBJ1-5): GAGVSQSPSNKVTEKGKDVELRCDPISGHTALYWYRQSLGQGLEFLIYFQGNSAPDKSGLPSDRFSAERTGGSVSTLTIQRTQQEDSAVYLCASSFQNQPQHFGDGTRLSIL.

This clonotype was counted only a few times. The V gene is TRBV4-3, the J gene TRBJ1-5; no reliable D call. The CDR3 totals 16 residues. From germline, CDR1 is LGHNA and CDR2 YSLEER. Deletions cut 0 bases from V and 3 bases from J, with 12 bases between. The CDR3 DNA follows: TGCGCCAGCAGCCAAGATTTGGAACAGTTCAATCAGCCCCAGCATTTT. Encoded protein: CASSQDLEQFNQPQHF.

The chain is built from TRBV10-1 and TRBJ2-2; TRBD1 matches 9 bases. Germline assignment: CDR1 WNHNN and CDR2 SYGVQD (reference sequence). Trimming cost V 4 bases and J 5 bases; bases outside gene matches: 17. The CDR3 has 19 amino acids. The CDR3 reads CASSGGGLGQGTGTGELFF. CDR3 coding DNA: TGCGCCAGCAGTGGAGGGGGCCTCGGACAGGGGACCGGGACCGGGGAGCTGTTTTTT.

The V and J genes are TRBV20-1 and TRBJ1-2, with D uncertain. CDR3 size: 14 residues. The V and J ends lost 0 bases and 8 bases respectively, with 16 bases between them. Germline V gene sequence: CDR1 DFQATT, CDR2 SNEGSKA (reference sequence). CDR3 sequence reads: CSAREGSTTVGYTF. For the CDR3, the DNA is TGCAGTGCTAGAGAGGGTTCCACGACCGTCGGCTACACCTTC.

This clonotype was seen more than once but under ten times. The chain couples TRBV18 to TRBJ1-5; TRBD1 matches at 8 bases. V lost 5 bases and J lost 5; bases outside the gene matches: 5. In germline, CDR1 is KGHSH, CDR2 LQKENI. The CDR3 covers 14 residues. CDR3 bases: TGTGCCAGCTCAAAGGACAGGGAGGATCAGCCCCAGCATTTT. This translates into CASSKDREDQPQHF.

The CDR3 DNA reads as TGTGCCAGCAGCATTGACAGGGGGCGCGTCTACGAGCAGTACTTC. As protein: CASSIDRGRVYEQYF. The V and J genes are TRBV7-9 and TRBJ2-7; TRBD1 agrees at 10 bases. Germline V gene data show CDR1 as SEHNR and CDR2 as FQNEAQ (reference sequence). J was trimmed by 3 bases and V by 5 bases; bases with no gene match: 7. CDR3 length: 15 residues.

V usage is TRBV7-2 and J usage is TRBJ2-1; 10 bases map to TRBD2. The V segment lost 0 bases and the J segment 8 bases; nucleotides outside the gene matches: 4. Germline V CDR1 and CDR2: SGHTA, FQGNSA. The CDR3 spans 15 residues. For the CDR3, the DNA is TGTGCCAGCAGCTTAGCGAGCGGGAGGGCCCATGAGCAGTTCTTC. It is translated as CASSLASGRAHEQFF.

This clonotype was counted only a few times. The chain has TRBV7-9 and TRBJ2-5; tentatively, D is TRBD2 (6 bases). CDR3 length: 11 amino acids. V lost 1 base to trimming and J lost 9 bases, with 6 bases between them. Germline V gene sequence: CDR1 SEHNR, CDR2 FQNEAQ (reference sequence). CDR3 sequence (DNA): TGTGCCAGCAGCTTAGGGGAGGCCCAGTACTTC. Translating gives CASSLGEAQYF.

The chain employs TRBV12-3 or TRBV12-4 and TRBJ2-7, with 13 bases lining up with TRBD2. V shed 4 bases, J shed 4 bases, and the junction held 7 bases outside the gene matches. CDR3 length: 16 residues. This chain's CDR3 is CASSSRTSGSVYEQYF. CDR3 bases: TGTGCCAGCAGTTCCCGGACTAGCGGGAGTGTATACGAGCAGTACTTC.

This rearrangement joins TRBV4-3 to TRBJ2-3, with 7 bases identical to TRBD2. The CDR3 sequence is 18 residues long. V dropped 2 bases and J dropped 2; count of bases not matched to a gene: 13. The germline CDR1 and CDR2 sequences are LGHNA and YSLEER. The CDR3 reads CASSQRIWRERHTDTQYF. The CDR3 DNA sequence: TGCGCCAGCAGCCAACGGATCTGGCGGGAGCGCCACACAGATACGCAGTATTTT.